The clone carrying this T cell receptor beta chain was detected only a few times. The antigen remains unidentified. TCR beta cDNA libraries included unique molecular identifiers. The source material, roughly 0.9 to 11 million T cells, gave rise to approximately 520,000 cDNA molecules. One entry per CDR3 protein results from TCRdb running MiXCR on the PCR reads. The sample has some 190,000 distinct CDR3 sequences, roughly 28% seen once. Germline V gene data show CDR1 as SGHRS and CDR2 as YFSETQ. The CDR3 has 14 amino acids. With V trimmed by 8 bases and J by 4 bases, 7 bases remained unmatched. These data are taken from a study of post-analysis software for immune sequencing data. The wider study: Relapsing-remitting, secondary progressive and progressive-relapsing courses of multiple sclerosis were included.

Study-level findings and limits: Normalized Chao1 diversity was significantly lower in multiple sclerosis patients than in controls. Higher frequency in patients than in controls was seen for about five TRBV segments, with TRBV5-6, TRBV5-1 and TRBV20-1 among them. Clustering by F measure revealed strong co-clustering among samples prepared together in one batch.

Sequencing used blood. This sequence originates from a girl aged 2 to 17 with multiple sclerosis. The chain recombines TRBV5-1 with TRBJ2-3, with 10 bases that match TRBD2. The CDR3 DNA reads as TGCGCCAGTGACCCTAGCGGGAGCTCAGATACGCAGTATTTT. Protein product: CASDPSGSSDTQYF.